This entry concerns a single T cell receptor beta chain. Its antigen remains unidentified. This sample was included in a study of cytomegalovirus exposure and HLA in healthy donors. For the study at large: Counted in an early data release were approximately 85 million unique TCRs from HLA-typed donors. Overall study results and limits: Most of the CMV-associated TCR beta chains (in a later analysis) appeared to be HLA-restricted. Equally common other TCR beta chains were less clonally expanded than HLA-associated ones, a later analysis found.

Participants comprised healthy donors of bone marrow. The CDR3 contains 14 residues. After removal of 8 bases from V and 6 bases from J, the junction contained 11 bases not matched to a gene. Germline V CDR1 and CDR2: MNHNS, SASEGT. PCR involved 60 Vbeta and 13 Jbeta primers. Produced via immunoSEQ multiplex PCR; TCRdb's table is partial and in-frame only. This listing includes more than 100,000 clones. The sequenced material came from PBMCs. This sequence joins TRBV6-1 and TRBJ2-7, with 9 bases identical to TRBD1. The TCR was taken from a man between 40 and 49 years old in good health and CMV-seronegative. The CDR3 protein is CASFPDRGVVEQYF. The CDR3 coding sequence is TGTGCCAGCTTCCCGGACAGGGGAGTTGTCGAGCAGTACTTC.